This T cell receptor (beta chain) was identified in a study of T cells expressing NK-cell markers. Study information: Obtained from sorted CD3+CD56+NKG2C+, CD3+CD56+NKG2C- and CD3+CD56-NKG2C+ T cells were the TCR beta repertoires.

TCRdb reprocessed the 5' RACE reads; each CDR3 protein has one entry and no DNA is given. In total, the table holds 160,000 or so distinct CDR3 sequences. General observations from the study: Similarly, these clonotypes led the CD3+CD56-NKG2C+ fraction as well in a few donors. Roughly six of the donors carried dominant NKG2C+ clonotypes that took up about 1.0-7.0% of their CD8+ T cells.

There are 14 residues in the CDR3. Per germline, CDR1 ENHRY and CDR2 SYGVKD. This clonotype is classed as medium-sized (0.01 to 0.1%) by frequency. The antigen is undetermined. The material sequenced was blood T cells: a sorted CD56 or NKG2C T cell subset, CD4+ or CD8+ T cells, or bulk PBMC T cells (not recorded which). This sequence originates from a woman aged 18 to 75 in good health. The V call is TRBV10-3, the J call TRBJ1-2. CDR3 loop: CAISDFPGLGGYTF.